This note documents a single TCR beta chain sequence. No antigen is known for it. The data were obtained in a study of metastatic and nonmetastatic thyroid tumors. TCRdb reprocessed the PCR reads via MiXCR. The sample contains about 35,000 clones, roughly 33% of which appear only once. CDR3 size: 14 residues. Germline V lookup: CDR1 DFQATT, CDR2 SNEGSKA (reference sequence). The J segment lost 4 bases and the V segment lost 5 bases, leaving 6 bases of the junction unmatched. Each patient went into thyroid surgery without having received any treatment. The study, taken as a whole, reports: Across blood and tumor, TCR beta diversity in malignant thyroid tumors was reportedly significantly higher than in benign nodules.

The sequenced material came from tumor tissue. The genes are TRBV20-1 and TRBJ2-7; 12 bases align to TRBD2. The sequence was obtained from a female donor with papillary thyroid cancer or a benign thyroid nodule (not recorded which). Some clones in this sample may be carry-over from other donors' samples. This CDR3 reads CSAPTSGRLYEQYF. DNA of the CDR3: TGCAGTGCTCCGACTAGCGGGAGACTGTACGAGCAGTACTTC.